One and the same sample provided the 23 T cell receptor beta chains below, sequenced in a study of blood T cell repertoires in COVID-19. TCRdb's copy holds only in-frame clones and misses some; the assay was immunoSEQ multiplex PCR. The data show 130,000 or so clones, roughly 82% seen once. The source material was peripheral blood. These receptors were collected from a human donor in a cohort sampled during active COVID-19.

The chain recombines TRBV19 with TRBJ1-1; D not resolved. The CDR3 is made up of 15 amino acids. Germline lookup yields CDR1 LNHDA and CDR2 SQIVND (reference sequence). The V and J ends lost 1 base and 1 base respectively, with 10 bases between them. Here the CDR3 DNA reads TGTGCCAGTAGTATAGGCCCCGAGGGGAACACTGAAGCTTTCTTT. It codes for CASSIGPEGNTEAFF.

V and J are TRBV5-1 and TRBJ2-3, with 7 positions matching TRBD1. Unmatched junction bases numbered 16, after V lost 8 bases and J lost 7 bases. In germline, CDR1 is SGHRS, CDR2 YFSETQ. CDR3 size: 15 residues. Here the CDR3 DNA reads TGCGCCAGTACTACAGGGGCCGCGGAGGAAAATACGCAGTATTTT. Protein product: CASTTGAAEENTQYF.

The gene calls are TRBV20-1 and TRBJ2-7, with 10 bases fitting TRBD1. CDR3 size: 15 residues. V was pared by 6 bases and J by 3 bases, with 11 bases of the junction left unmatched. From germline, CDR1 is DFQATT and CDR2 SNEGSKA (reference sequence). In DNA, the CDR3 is TGCAGTGCCAGTAGGGCGACAGGGGGCAACTACGAGCAGTACTTC. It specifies CSASRATGGNYEQYF.

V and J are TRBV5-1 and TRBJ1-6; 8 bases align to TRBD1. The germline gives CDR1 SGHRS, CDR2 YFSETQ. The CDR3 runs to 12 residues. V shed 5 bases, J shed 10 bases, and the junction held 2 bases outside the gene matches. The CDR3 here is CASRQGESPLHF. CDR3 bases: TGCGCCAGCAGACAGGGGGAATCACCCCTCCACTTT.

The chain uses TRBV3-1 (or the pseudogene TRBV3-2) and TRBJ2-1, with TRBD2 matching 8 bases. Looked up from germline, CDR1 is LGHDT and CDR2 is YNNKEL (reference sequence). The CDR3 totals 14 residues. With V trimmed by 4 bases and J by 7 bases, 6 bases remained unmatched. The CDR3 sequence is CASSLSASGNEQFF. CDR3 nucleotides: TGTGCCAGCAGCCTATCGGCTAGCGGGAATGAGCAGTTCTTC.

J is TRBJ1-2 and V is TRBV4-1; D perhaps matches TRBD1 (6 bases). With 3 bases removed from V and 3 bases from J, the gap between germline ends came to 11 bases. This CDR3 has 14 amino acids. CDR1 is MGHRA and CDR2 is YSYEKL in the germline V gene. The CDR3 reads CASSQADRHYGYTF. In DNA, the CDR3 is TGCGCCAGCAGCCAGGCTGACAGGCACTATGGCTACACCTTC.

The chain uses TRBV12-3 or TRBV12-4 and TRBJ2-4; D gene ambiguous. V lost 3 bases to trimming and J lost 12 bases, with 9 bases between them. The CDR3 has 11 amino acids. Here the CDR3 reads CASSFQTSQYF. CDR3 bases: TGTGCCAGCAGTTTCCAGACAAGTCAGTACTTC.

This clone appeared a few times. CDR3 sequence reads: CASSLDRGLSSPLHF. CDR3 DNA: TGTGCCAGCAGCTTGGACAGGGGGCTAAGTTCACCCCTCCACTTT. This sequence joins TRBV5-6 and TRBJ1-6; 9 bases line up with TRBD1. This CDR3 contains 15 residues. Per the germline V gene, CDR1 is SGHDT and CDR2 is YYEEEE. The junction had 4 bases not matched to a gene; V was cut back by 0 bases and J by 9 bases.

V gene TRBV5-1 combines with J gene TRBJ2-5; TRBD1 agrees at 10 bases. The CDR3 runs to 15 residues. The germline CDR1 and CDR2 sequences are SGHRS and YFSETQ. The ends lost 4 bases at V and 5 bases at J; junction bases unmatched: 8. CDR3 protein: CASSRGTGDYETQYF. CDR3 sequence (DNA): TGCGCCAGCAGCAGAGGGACAGGGGATTATGAGACCCAGTACTTC.

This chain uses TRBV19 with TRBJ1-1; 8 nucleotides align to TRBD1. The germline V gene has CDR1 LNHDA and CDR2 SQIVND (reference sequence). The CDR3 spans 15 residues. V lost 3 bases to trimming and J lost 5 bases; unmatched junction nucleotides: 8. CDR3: CASSIKRTGRTEAFF. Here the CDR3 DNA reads TGTGCCAGTAGTATTAAGAGGACAGGGCGGACTGAAGCTTTCTTT.

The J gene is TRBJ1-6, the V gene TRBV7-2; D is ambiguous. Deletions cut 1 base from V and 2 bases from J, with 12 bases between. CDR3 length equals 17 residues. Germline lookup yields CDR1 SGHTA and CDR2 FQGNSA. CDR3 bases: TGTGCCAGCAGCTTAGAGGCCGGGAGGGCCTATAATTCACCCCTCCACTTT. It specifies CASSLEAGRAYNSPLHF.

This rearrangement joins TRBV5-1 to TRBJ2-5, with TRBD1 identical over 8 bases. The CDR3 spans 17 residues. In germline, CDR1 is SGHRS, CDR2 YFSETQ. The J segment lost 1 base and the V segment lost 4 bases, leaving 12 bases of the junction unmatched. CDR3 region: CASSPTGAGGVQETQYF. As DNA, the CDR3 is TGCGCCAGCAGCCCGACAGGGGCCGGAGGCGTCCAAGAGACCCAGTACTTC.

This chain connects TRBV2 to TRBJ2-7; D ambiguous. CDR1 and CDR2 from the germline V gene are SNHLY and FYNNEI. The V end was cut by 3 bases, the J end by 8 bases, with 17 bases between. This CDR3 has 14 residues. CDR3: CASSDGQSPNQQYF. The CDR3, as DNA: TGTGCCAGCAGTGATGGGCAGTCCCCTAACCAGCAGTACTTC.

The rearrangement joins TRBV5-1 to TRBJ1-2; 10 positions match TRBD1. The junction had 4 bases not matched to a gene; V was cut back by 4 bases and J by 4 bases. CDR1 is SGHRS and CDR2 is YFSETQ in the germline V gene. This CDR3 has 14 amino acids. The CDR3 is CASSAGTGVYGYTF. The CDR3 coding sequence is TGCGCCAGCAGCGCCGGGACAGGGGTCTATGGCTACACCTTC.

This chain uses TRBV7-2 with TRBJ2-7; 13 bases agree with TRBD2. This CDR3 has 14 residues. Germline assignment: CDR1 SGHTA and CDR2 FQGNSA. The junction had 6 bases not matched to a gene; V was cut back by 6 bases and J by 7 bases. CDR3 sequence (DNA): TGTGCCAGCAGAACTAGCGGGGGGGCCGGAGAGCAGTACTTC. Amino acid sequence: CASRTSGGAGEQYF.

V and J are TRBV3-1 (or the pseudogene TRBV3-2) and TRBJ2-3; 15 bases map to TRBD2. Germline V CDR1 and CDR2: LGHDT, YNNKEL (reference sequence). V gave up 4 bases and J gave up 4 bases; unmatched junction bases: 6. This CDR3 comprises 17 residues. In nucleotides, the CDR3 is TGTGCCAGCAGCCCTCGGACTAGCGGGGGGGCATCAGATACGCAGTATTTT. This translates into CASSPRTSGGASDTQYF.

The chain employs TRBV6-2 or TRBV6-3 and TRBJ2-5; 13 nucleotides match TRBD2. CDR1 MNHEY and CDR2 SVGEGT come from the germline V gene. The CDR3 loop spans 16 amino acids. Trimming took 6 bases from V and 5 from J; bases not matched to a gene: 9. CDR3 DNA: TGTGCCAGCAGCGAACTAGCGGGGGGGCCCAGGGAGACCCAGTACTTC. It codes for CASSELAGGPRETQYF.

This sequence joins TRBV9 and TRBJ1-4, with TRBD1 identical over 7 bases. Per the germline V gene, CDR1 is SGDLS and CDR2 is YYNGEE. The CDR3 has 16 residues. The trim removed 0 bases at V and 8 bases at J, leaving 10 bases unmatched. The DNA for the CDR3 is TGTGCCAGCAGCGTAGGGGGAACAGGGGTTGAGGAAAAACTGTTTTTT. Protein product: CASSVGGTGVEEKLFF. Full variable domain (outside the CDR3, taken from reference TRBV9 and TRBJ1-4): DSGVTQTPKHLITATGQRVTLRCSPRSGDLSVYWYQQSLDQGLQFLIQYYNGEERAKGNILERFSAQQFPDLHSELNLSSLELGDSALYFCASSVGGTGVEEKLFFGSGTQLSVL.

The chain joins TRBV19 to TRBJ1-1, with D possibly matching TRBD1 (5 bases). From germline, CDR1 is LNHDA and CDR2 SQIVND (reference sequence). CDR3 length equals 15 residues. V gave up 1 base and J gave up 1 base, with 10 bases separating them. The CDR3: CASSIVPGGNTEAFF. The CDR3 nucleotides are TGTGCCAGTAGTATAGTACCGGGGGGGAACACTGAAGCTTTCTTT.

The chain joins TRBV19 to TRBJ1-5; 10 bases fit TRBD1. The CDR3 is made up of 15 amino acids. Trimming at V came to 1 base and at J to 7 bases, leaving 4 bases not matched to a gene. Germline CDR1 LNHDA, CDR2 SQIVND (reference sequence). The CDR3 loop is CASSIVGTGDQPQHF. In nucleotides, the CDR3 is TGTGCCAGTAGTATAGTCGGGACAGGGGACCAGCCCCAGCATTTT.

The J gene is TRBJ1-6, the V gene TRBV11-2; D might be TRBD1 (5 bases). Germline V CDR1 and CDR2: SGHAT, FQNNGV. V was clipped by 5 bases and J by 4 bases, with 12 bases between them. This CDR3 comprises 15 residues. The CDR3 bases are TGTGCCAGCAGCCCGGCGGGACTTTATAATTCACCCCTCCACTTT. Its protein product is CASSPAGLYNSPLHF.

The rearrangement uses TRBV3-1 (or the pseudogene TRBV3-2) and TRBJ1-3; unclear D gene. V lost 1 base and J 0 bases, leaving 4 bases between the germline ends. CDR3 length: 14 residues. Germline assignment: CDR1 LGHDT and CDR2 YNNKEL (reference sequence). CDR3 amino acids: CASSQGVSGNTIYF. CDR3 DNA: TGTGCCAGCAGCCAAGGCGTCTCTGGAAACACCATATATTTT.

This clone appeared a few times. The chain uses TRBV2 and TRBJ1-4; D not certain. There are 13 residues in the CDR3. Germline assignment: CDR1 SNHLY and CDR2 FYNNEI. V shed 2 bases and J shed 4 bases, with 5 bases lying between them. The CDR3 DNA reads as TGTGCCAGCAGTGAACAGGTTAATGAAAAACTGTTTTTT. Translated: CASSEQVNEKLFF.